This TCR beta chain is drawn from a study of naive and memory T cell subsets. The library had UMIs added by 3' ligation of an oligonucleotide to TCR cDNA. RNA was extracted from under 3 ml of whole blood of healthy adults. The SP2 primer and nested alpha and beta constant region primers amplified ligated cDNA in four rounds. Reverse transcription of blood and skin TCR RNA was primed at alpha and beta constant regions. TCRdb re-called the 5' RACE reads with MiXCR, one entry per CDR3 protein. The repertoire includes about 48,000 distinct CDR3 sequences, about 4.5% of them detected once, and around 0.8% sits in the top ten. This clonotype was recorded many times. CDR3 length: 16 residues. Germline V gene data show CDR1 as SQVTM and CDR2 as ANQGSEA. The V and J ends lost 1 base and 2 bases, in that order; junction bases with no gene match: 7.

The V and J genes are TRBV29-1 and TRBJ2-2; TRBD2 matches at 7 bases. This receptor was obtained from a female donor in good health. The CDR3 DNA reads TGCAGCGTTGAAGGGGGAGGGTTCGGAAACACCGGGGAGCTGTTTTTT. Protein product: CSVEGGGFGNTGELFF.